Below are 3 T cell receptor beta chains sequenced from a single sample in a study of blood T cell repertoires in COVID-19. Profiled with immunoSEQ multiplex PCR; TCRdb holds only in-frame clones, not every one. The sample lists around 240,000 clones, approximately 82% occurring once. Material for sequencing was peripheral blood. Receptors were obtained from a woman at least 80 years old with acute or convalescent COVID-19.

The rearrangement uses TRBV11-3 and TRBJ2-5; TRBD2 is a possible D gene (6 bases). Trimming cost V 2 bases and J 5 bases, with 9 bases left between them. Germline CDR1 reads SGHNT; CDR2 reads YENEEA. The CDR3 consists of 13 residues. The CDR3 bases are TGTGCCAGCAGCTTATCGGGAGCGGAGACCCAGTACTTC. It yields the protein CASSLSGAETQYF.

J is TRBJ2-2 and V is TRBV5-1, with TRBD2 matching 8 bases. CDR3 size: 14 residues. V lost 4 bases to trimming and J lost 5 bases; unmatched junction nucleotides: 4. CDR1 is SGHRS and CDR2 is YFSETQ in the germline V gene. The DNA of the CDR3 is TGCGCCAGCAGCCTGGGACTAGAGACCGGGGAGCTGTTTTTT. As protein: CASSLGLETGELFF.

This CDR3 reads CASSETAGETYNEQFF. CDR3 sequence (DNA): TGTGCCAGCAGTGAAACAGCGGGAGAAACCTACAATGAGCAGTTCTTC. The rearrangement links TRBV28 to TRBJ2-1, with 8 bases identical to TRBD2. The CDR3 covers 16 residues. Trimming cost V 5 bases and J 2 bases; bases outside gene matches: 8. From germline, CDR1 is MDHEN and CDR2 SYDVKM.